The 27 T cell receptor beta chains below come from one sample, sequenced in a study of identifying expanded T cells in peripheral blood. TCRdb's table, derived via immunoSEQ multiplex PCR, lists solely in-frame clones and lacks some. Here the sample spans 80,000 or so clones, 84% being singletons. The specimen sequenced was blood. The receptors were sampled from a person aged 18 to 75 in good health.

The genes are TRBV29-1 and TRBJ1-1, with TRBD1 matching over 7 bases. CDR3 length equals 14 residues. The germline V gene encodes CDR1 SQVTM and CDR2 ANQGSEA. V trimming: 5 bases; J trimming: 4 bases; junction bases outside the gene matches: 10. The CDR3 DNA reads TGCAGCGTTTCCCAGTTACAGGGGCTCACTGAAGCTTTCTTT. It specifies CSVSQLQGLTEAFF.

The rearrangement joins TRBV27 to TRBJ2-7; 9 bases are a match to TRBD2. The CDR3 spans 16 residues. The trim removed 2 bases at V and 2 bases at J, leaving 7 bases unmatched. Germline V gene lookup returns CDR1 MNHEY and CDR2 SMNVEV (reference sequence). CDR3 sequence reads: CASSLQNSGRPYEQYF. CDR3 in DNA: TGTGCCAGCAGTTTACAAAATAGCGGGAGACCCTACGAGCAGTACTTC.

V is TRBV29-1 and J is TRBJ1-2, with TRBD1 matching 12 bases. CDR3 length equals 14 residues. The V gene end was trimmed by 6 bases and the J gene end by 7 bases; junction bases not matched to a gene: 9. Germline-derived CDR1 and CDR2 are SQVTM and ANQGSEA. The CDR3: CSVPSGTGGAGYTF. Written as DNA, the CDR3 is TGCAGCGTCCCCTCCGGGACAGGGGGCGCTGGCTACACCTTC.

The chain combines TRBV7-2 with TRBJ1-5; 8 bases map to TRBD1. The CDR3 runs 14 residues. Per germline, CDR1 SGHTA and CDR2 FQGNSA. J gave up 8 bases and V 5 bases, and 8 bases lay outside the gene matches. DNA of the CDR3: TGTGCCAGCAGCCCCCCAGGGGGCAGGGAGCCCCAGCATTTT. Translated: CASSPPGGREPQHF.

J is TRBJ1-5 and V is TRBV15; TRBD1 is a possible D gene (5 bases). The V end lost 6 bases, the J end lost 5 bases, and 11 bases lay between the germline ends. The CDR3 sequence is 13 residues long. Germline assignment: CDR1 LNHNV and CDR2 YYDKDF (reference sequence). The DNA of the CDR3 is TGTGCCACCAGTCCAGGGCTCTATCAGCCCCAGCATTTT. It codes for CATSPGLYQPQHF.

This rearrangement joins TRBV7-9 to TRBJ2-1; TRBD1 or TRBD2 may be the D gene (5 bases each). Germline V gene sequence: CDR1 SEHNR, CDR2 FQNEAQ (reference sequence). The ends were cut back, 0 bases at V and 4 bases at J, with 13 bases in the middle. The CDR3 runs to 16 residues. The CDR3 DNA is TGTGCCAGCAGCTTAGCCTGGGGACGCAGTTACAATGAGCAGTTCTTC. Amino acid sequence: CASSLAWGRSYNEQFF.

The CDR3 protein is CASSFGTGSYEQYF. The DNA for the CDR3 is TGTGCCAGCAGCTTCGGGACAGGTTCCTACGAGCAGTACTTC. The chain joins TRBV5-6 to TRBJ2-7; 8 bases fit TRBD1. This CDR3 contains 14 residues. Per germline, CDR1 SGHDT and CDR2 YYEEEE. The V and J ends lost 2 bases and 1 base, in that order; junction bases with no gene match: 2.

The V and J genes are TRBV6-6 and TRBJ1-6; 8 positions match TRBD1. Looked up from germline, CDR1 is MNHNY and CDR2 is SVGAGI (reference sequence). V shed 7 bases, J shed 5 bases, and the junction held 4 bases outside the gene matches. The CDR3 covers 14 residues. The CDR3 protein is CASNQGQDNSPLHF. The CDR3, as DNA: TGTGCCAGCAACCAGGGACAGGATAATTCACCCCTCCACTTT.

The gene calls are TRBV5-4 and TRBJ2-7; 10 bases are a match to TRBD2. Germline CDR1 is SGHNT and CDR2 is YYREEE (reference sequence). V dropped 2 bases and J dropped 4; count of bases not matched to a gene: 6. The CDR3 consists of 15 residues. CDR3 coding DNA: TGTGCCAGCAGCTTTACTAGCGGGGAGTTTTACGAGCAGTACTTC. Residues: CASSFTSGEFYEQYF.

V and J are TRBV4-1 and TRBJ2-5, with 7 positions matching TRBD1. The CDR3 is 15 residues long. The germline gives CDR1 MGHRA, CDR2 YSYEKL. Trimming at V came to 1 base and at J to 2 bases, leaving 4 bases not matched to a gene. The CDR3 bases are TGCGCCAGCAGCCAAGTCGGGACAGCTCAAGAGACCCAGTACTTC. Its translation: CASSQVGTAQETQYF.

The CDR3 loop reads CASSSSSVTAIYEQYF. In nucleotides, the CDR3 is TGTGCCAGCAGCTCCTCCTCCGTGACAGCTATTTACGAGCAGTACTTC. V is TRBV7-6 and J is TRBJ2-7; TRBD1 might be the D (5 bases). Germline-derived CDR1 and CDR2 are SGHVS and FNYEAQ. The CDR3 extends over 16 amino acids. V gave up 4 bases and J gave up 4 bases, with 20 bases separating them.

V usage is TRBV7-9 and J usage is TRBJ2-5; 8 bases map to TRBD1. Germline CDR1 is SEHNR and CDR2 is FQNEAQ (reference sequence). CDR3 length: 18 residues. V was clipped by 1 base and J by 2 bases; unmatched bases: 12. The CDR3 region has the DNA TGTGCCAGCAGCTTAGGGACAGGGTTTTTAGGTTCTCAAGAGACCCAGTACTTC. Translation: CASSLGTGFLGSQETQYF.

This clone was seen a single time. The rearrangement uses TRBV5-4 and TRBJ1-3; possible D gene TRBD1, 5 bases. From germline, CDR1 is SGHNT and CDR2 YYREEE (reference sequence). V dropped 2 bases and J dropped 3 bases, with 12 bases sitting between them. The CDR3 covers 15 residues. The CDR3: CASSLPGLGGNTIYF. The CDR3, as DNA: TGTGCCAGCAGCTTACCGGGGCTAGGTGGAAACACCATATATTTT.

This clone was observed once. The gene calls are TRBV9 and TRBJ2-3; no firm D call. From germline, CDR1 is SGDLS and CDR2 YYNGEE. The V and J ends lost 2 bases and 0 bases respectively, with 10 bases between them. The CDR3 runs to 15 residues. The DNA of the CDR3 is TGTGCCAGCAGCGTGGGCCTATCTAGCACAGATACGCAGTATTTT. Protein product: CASSVGLSSTDTQYF.

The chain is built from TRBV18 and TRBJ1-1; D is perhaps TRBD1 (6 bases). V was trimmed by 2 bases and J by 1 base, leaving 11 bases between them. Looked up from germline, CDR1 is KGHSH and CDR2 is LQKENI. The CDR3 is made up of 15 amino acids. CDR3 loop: CASSPVQGRNTEAFF. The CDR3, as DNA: TGTGCCAGCTCACCAGTTCAGGGGAGGAACACTGAAGCTTTCTTT. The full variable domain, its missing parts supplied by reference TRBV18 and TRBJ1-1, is NAGVMQNPRHLVRRRGQEARLRCSPMKGHSHVYWYRQLPEEGLKFMVYLQKENIIDESGMPKERFSAEFPKEGPSILRIQQVVRGDSAAYFCASSPVQGRNTEAFFGQGTRLTVV.

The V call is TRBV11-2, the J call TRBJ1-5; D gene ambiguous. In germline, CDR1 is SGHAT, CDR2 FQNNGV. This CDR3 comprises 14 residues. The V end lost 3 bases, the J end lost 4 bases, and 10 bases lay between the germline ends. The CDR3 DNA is TGTGCCAGCAGCTTTGACGGGGAAAATCAGCCCCAGCATTTT. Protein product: CASSFDGENQPQHF.

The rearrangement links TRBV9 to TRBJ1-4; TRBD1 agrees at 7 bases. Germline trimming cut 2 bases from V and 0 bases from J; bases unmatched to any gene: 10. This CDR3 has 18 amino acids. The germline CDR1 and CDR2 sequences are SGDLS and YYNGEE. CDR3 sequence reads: CASSVSPGGFATNEKLFF. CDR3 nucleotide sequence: TGTGCCAGCAGCGTCTCACCAGGGGGTTTTGCAACTAATGAAAAACTGTTTTTT.

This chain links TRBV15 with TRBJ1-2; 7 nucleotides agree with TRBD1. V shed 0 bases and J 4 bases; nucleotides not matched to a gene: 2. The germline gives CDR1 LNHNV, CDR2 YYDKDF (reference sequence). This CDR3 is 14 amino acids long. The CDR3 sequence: CATSREQGSYGYTF. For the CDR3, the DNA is TGTGCCACCAGCAGAGAACAGGGGTCCTATGGCTACACCTTC.

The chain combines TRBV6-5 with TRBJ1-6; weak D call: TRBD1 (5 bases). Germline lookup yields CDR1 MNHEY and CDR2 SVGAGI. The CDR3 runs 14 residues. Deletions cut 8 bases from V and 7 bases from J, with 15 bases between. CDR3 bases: TGTGCCAGCTGTCGTGGACGGGGGAATTCACCCCTCCACTTT. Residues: CASCRGRGNSPLHF.

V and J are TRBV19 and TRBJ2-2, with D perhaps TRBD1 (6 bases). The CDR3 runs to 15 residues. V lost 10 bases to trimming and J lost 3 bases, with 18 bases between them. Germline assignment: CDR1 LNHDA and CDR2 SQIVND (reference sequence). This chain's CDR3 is CATPRNREDTGELFF. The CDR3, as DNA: TGTGCCACCCCCCGGAACAGGGAAGACACCGGGGAGCTGTTTTTT. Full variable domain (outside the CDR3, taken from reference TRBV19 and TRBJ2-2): DGGITQSPKYLFRKEGQNVTLSCEQNLNHDAMYWYRQDPGQGLRLIYYSQIVNDFQKGDIAEGYSVSREKKESFPLTVTSAQKNPTAFYLCATPRNREDTGELFFGEGSRLTVL.

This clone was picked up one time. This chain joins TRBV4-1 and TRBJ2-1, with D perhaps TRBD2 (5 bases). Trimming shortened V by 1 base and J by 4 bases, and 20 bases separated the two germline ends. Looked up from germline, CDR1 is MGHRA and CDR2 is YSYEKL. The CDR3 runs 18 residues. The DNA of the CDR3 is TGCGCCAGCAGCCAAGTATCCGGCGCGACGGGAAAATACAATGAGCAGTTCTTC. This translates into CASSQVSGATGKYNEQFF.

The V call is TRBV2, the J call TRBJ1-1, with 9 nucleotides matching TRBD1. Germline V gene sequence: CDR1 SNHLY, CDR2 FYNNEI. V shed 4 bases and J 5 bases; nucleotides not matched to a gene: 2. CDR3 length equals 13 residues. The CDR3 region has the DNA TGTGCCAGCAGTGGACAGGGGGGTACTGAAGCTTTCTTT. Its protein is CASSGQGGTEAFF.

The CDR3 is CASSSGLYEQYF. DNA of the CDR3: TGTGCCAGCAGCTCCGGACTCTACGAGCAGTACTTC. V is TRBV7-2 and J is TRBJ2-7; TRBD2 is a possible D gene (5 bases). CDR3 size: 12 residues. Deletions cut 4 bases from V and 3 bases from J, with 7 bases between. The V gene's germline CDR1 is SGHTA and CDR2 FQGNSA.

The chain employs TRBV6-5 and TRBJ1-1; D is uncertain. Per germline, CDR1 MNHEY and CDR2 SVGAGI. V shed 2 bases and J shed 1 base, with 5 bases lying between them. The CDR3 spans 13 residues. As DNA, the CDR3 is TGTGCCAGCAGTTACCTTTCGAACACTGAAGCTTTCTTT. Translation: CASSYLSNTEAFF.

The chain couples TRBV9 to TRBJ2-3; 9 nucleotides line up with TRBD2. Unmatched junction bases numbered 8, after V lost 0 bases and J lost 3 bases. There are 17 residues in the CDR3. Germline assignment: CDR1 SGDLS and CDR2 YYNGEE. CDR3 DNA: TGTGCCAGCAGCGTAGTCGATAGCGGGAGTGGAACAGATACGCAGTATTTT. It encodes CASSVVDSGSGTDTQYF.

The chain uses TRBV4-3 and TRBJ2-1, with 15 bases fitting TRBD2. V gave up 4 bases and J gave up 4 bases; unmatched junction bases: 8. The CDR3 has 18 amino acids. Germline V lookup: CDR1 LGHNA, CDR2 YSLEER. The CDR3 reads CASSPRTSGRARYNEQFF. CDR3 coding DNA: TGCGCCAGCAGCCCGCGGACTAGCGGGAGGGCCCGGTACAATGAGCAGTTCTTC.

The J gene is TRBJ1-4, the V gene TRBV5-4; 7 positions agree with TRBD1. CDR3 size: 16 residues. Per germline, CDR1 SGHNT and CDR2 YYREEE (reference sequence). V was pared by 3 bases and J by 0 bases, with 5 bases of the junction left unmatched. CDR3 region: CASSSQGGTTNEKLFF. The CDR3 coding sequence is TGTGCCAGCAGCTCCCAGGGGGGAACAACTAATGAAAAACTGTTTTTT.